This T cell receptor beta chain is from a study of blood T cells in healthy people across ages. Primed by a sample-barcoded 5' primer and a J-beta primer mix, a second PCR proceeded for 7 to 11 cycles. TCRdb independently ran MiXCR on the 5' RACE reads; one entry per CDR3 protein. Among approximately 1,100,000 distinct CDR3 sequences listed, under 45% were seen once. This clonotype has a handful of counts. The CDR3 sequence is 16 residues long. The clonotype originates from a woman aged 55-70 years in good health. The sequenced sample was blood. V usage is TRBV21-1 and J usage is TRBJ2-1; the table's D gene call, TRBD2, was not cross checked with the DNA. TRBV21-1 represents a pseudogene. The CDR3 is CASSKEEGLGYNEQFF. CDR3 coding DNA: TGTGCCAGCAGCAAAGAGGAGGGACTAGGTTATAATGAGCAGTTCTTC.